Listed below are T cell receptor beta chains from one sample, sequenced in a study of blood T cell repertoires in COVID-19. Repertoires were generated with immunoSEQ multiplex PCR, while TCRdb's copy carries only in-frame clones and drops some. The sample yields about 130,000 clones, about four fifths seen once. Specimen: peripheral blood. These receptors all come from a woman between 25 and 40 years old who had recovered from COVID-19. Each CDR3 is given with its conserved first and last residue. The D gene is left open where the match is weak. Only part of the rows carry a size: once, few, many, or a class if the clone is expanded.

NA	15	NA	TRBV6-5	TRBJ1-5	CASRTLGGENQPQHF	TGTGCCAGCAGAACCCTGGGGGGGGAGAATCAGCCCCAGCATTTT
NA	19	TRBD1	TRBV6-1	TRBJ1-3	CASSDGMARGVVGGNTIYF	TGTGCCAGCAGTGACGGTATGGCCAGGGGGGTCGTTGGTGGAAACACCATATATTTT
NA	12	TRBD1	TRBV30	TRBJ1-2	CAWSATGGGYTF	TGTGCCTGGAGTGCGACAGGGGGGGGCTACACCTTC
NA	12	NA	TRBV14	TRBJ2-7	CASSQQGLEQYF	TGTGCCAGCAGTCAGCAGGGGCTCGAGCAGTACTTC
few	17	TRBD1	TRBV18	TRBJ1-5	CASSAQGGGHSNQPQHF	TGTGCCAGCTCAGCCCAAGGGGGCGGACATAGCAATCAGCCCCAGCATTTT
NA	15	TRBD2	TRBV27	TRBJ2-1	CASSLRLAGGNEQFF	TGTGCCAGCAGTTTAAGACTAGCGGGAGGCAATGAGCAGTTCTTC
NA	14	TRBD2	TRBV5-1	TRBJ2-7	CASSLTGLGNEQYF	TGCGCCAGCAGCTTGACGGGACTAGGCAACGAGCAGTACTTC
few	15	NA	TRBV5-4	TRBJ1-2	CASSLEQALNYGYTF	TGTGCCAGCAGCTTGGAACAGGCCCTAAACTATGGCTACACCTTC
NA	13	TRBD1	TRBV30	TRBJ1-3	CAWQQGAGNTIYF	TGTGCCTGGCAACAGGGGGCTGGAAACACCATATATTTT
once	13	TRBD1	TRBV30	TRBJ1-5	CAWNDRGDQPQHF	TGTGCCTGGAACGACAGGGGGGATCAGCCCCAGCATTTT
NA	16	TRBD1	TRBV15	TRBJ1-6	CATSRARTGNVRALHF	TGTGCCACCAGCAGAGCTCGGACAGGGAATGTAAGGGCCCTCCACTTT
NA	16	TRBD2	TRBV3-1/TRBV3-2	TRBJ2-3	CASSRQSGGVTDTQYF	TGTGCCAGCAGCCGCCAGAGCGGGGGCGTCACAGATACGCAGTATTTT
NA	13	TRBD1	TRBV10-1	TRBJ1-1	CASRETGGTEAFF	TGCGCCAGCAGGGAGACAGGGGGGACTGAAGCTTTCTTT
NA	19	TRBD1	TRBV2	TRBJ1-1	CASSDNRNPDRGKNTEAFF	TGTGCCAGCAGTGATAACCGTAATCCGGACAGGGGGAAGAACACTGAAGCTTTCTTT
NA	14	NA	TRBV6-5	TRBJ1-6	CASTSEGYNSPLHF	TGTGCCAGCACTAGCGAGGGTTATAATTCACCCCTCCACTTT
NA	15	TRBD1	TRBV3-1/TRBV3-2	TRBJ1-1	CASSRSDRLNTEAFF	TGTGCCAGCAGCCGATCGGACAGGCTGAACACTGAAGCTTTCTTT
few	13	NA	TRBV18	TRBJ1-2	CASSPRANYGYTF	TGTGCCAGCTCACCACGAGCTAACTATGGCTACACCTTC
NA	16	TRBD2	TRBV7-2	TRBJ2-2	CASSFSGTSVTGELFF	TGTGCCAGCAGCTTCTCCGGGACTAGCGTCACCGGGGAGCTGTTTTTT
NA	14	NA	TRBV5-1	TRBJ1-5	CASSLEPGLQPQHF	TGCGCCAGCAGCTTGGAACCAGGCCTCCAGCCCCAGCATTTT
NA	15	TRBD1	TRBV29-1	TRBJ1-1	CSVDPRGRLNTEAFF	TGCAGCGTTGATCCCAGGGGGCGCCTGAACACTGAAGCTTTCTTT
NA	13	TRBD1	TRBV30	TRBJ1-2	CAWRWTGSGGYTF	TGTGCCTGGCGATGGACAGGCAGTGGTGGCTACACCTTC